The TCR beta chain described here comes from a study of T cells in Graves' hyperthyroidism and ophthalmopathy. Study-wide findings and caveats: In blood, most of the thyroid clonotypes expanded above 0.001 were also present.

It was RNA transcripts that yielded the amplified TCR beta CDR3 regions. A first-round RT-PCR of the TCR CDR3 used the HTBI primer set. One entry per CDR3 protein results from TCRdb running MiXCR on the multiplex PCR reads. The sample lists some 500,000 distinct CDR3 sequences, under 15% occurring once. J gave up 2 bases and V 4 bases, and 5 bases lay outside the gene matches. This CDR3 has 15 amino acids. Points on this clonotype: Its target is not known.

The receptor's source is a young woman with Graves' hyperthyroidism. Sequenced: blood. The gene calls are TRBV12-3 or TRBV12-4 and TRBJ2-1, with 7 positions matching TRBD1. The CDR3 region has the DNA TGTGCCAGCAGTTCCCTACAGGGGACCTACAATGAGCAGTTCTTC. Translating it yields CASSSLQGTYNEQFF.